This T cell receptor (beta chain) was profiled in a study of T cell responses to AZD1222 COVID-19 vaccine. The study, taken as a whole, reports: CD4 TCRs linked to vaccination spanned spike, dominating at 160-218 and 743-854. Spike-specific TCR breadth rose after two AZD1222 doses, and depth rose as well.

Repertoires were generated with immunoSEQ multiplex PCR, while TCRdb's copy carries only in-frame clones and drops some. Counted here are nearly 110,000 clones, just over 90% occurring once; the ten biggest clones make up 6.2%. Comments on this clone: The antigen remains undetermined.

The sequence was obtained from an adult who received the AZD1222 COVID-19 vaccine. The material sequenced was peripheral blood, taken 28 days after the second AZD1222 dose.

CDR3 sequence (DNA): TGTGCCAGCAGCTTAGGAGTTACTACAGGGGGTATTGAAAAACTGTTTTTT. It encodes CASSLGVTTGGIEKLFF. V is TRBV7-2 and J is TRBJ1-4, with 8 bases aligning to TRBD1. Trimming removed 1 base from V and 7 bases from J; junction bases left unmatched: 11. CDR1 SGHTA and CDR2 FQGNSA come from the germline V gene. The CDR3 consists of 17 residues.